The rows below give T cell receptor beta chains drawn from one sample of a study of CD4 T cells in relation to SARS-CoV-2 and coronaviruses. Clones were read by immunoSEQ multiplex PCR, and TCRdb kept only the in-frame ones, dropping some. The repertoire consists of roughly 17,000 clones, with about 77% occurring once and the leading ten covering nearly 10%. No cognate antigen is known for these TCRs. The sample consisted of CD4+ T cells from PBMCs, cultured in vitro. These receptors were taken from a human donor in good health. Each CDR3 is given without its conserved first and last residue.

TRBJ1-1 TRBV6-5 13 ASSYSVGFGTEAF
TRBJ2-4 TRBV19 11 ASSIAREDIQY
TRBJ1-6 TRBV7-3 13 ASSLSPGLNSPLH
TRBJ2-3 TRBV5-1 13 ASSPPRGGADTQY
TRBJ2-7 TRBV18 11 ASSPGRQWEQY
TRBJ2-5 TRBV28 12 ASSLPLGRETQY
TRBJ2-3 TRBV18 12 ASAWTGFEDTQY
TRBJ2-1 TRBV20-1 12 SASRTSGSREQF
TRBJ1-4 TRBV29-1 12 SVGLGQGNEKLF
TRBJ1-1 TRBV5-5 12 ASSLSPSVPEAF
TRBJ2-7 TRBV20-1 9 SASGVNEQY
TRBJ2-1 TRBV23-1 19 ASSQLGGVAGGPGDNNEQF
TRBJ2-7 TRBV4-2 14 ASSQDGTSGSYEQY
TRBJ1-1 TRBV5-1 14 ASTLDSGAQGTEAF
TRBJ2-7 TRBV5-1 12 ASSLMINTYEQY
TRBJ2-7 TRBV2 11 ATRPGGANEQY
TRBJ2-6 TRBV5-4 13 ASSRTGTGANVLT
TRBJ1-1 TRBV10-1 12 ASSDSLSNTEAF
TRBJ2-7 TRBV6-5 12 ASSYSKGVYEQY
TRBJ2-1 TRBV5-1 13 ASSSETGLYNEQF
TRBJ2-6 TRBV23-1 14 ASGPGLVSGANVLT
TRBJ2-5 TRBV7-2 11 ASSGQERETQY
TRBJ1-4 TRBV28 11 ASRSGQSEKLF